Following are 15 T cell receptor beta chains from one sample sequenced in a study of blood T cells in healthy people across ages. The use of a sample-barcoded 5' primer and a J-beta primer mix characterized a second PCR of about 7 to 12 cycles. TCRdb re-called the 5' RACE reads through MiXCR, storing one row per CDR3 protein. This table holds hundreds of thousands of distinct CDR3 sequences, approximately 30% found once. The sequenced sample was blood. These receptors all come from a woman aged 80 or older in good health.

In its sample, this clonotype was seen many times. The chain employs TRBV6-1 and TRBJ1-5, with a possible D match to TRBD1 (6 bases). V lost 7 bases and J lost 7, with 17 bases in between. This CDR3 contains 14 residues. Looked up from germline, CDR1 is MNHNS and CDR2 is SASEGT. The CDR3 is CASTFGGQEQPQHF. The CDR3 region has the DNA TGTGCCAGCACCTTTGGGGGGCAGGAACAGCCCCAGCATTTT.

This chain uses TRBV3-1 with TRBJ2-3; D gene unclear. The germline gives CDR1 LGHDT, CDR2 YNNKEL (reference sequence). The CDR3 has 15 residues. The ends were cut back, 4 bases at V and 2 bases at J, with 13 bases in the middle. CDR3 sequence: CASSPWTGDTDTQYF. For the CDR3, the DNA is TGTGCCAGCAGCCCTTGGACCGGCGACACAGATACGCAGTATTTT.

This clonotype was recorded at least ten times. This chain links TRBV6-2 or TRBV6-3 with TRBJ1-2; D call uncertain. V was shortened by 8 bases and J by 4 bases, with 14 bases between the two germline ends. The CDR3 runs 13 residues. CDR1 MNHEY and CDR2 SVGEGT come from the germline V gene. CDR3 in amino acids: CASRTAALYGYTF. DNA for the CDR3: TGTGCCAGCCGCACGGCAGCCCTCTATGGCTACACCTTC.

This clonotype was observed many times. The chain combines TRBV5-6 with TRBJ2-5; no clear D gene. CDR3 length equals 13 residues. The germline CDR1 and CDR2 sequences are SGHDT and YYEEEE. Trimming took off 1 base at V and 5 bases at J, with 9 bases between the two ends. The CDR3 coding sequence is TGTGCCAGCAGCTTGCGTATTATGGAGACCCAGTACTTC. Encoded protein: CASSLRIMETQYF. Variable domain in full (rest from reference TRBV5-6 and TRBJ2-5): DAGVTQSPTHLIKTRGQQVTLRCSPKSGHDTVSWYQQALGQGPQFIFQYYEEEERQRGNFPDRFSGHQFPNYSSELNVNALLLGDSALYLCASSLRIMETQYFGPGTRLLVL.

V usage is TRBV19 and J usage is TRBJ1-5, with 7 bases matching TRBD1. CDR1 and CDR2 (germline): LNHDA, SQIVND (reference sequence). V trimming: 3 bases; J trimming: 4 bases; junction bases outside the gene matches: 6. The CDR3 is made up of 15 amino acids. CDR3 region: CASSISGTVNQPQHF. DNA for the CDR3: TGTGCCAGTAGTATCTCCGGGACAGTGAATCAGCCCCAGCATTTT.

The sample holds a few counts of this clonotype. At one of its ends the junction is not consistent with the germline gene, which may arise from a read error. The CDR3 spells CRARSGTLAFF. DNA of the CDR3: TGCAGGGCTAGGTCCGGGACCCTAGCTTTCTTT. The V call is TRBV20-1, the J call TRBJ1-1; a possible D gene is TRBD1 (5 bases). CDR1 and CDR2 from the germline V gene are DFQATT and SNEGSKA (reference sequence). CDR3 size: 11 residues.

This clonotype was counted only a few times. This chain links TRBV19 with TRBJ2-3; no reliable D call. Trimming took 4 bases from V and 2 from J, leaving 13 bases between them. Germline V gene lookup returns CDR1 LNHDA and CDR2 SQIVND (reference sequence). The CDR3 has 15 residues. The CDR3 nucleotides are TGTGCCAGTAGTAGGACCATTGGGAACACAGATACGCAGTATTTT. The encoded protein is CASSRTIGNTDTQYF.

In this sample, this clonotype turned up a few times. The CDR3 region has the DNA TGTGCCAGCAGTGGGCGGGGACTAAGCAATCAGCCCCAGCATTTT. Protein product: CASSGRGLSNQPQHF. This chain connects TRBV25-1 to TRBJ1-5, with a tentative D call TRBD1 (5 bases). Trimming stripped 4 bases from V and 1 base from J, with 11 bases between. The CDR3 runs to 15 residues. Germline V gene data show CDR1 as MGHDK and CDR2 as SYGVNS.

The V call is TRBV19, the J call TRBJ2-7; D tentatively fits TRBD1 or TRBD2 (5 bases each). The CDR3 totals 14 residues. In germline, CDR1 is LNHDA, CDR2 SQIVND (reference sequence). Trimming took off 3 bases at V and 5 bases at J, with 14 bases between the two ends. As DNA, the CDR3 is TGTGCCAGTAGTATTCAGAGGGGATTGAACGAGCAGTACTTC. This sequence encodes CASSIQRGLNEQYF.

This clonotype turned up a few times. This could be a read error, since a much larger clone is one nucleotide away. This chain uses TRBV10-3 with TRBJ2-1, with D possibly called TRBD1 or TRBD2 (6 bases each). The DNA end favors TRBJ2-7, so the J call may be wrong. CDR3 length: 17 amino acids. Germline V lookup: CDR1 ENHRY, CDR2 SYGVKD. The CDR3 reads CAISESMSGDSYNEQYF. The CDR3 DNA is TGTGCCATCAGTGAGTCGATGTCAGGGGACTCCTACAATGAGCAGTACTTC.

This clonotype has only a few counts. Just one base apart from a much larger clone, this may be a read error. The chain employs TRBV27 and TRBJ2-7; D perhaps matches TRBD1 (5 bases). Trimming took 6 bases from V and 2 from J, leaving 14 bases between them. Looked up from germline, CDR1 is MNHEY and CDR2 is SMNVEV (reference sequence). The CDR3 runs to 14 residues. The chain's CDR3 is CASRPLQGTYEQYF. CDR3 nucleotides: TGTGCCAGCAGGCCCCTCCAGGGAACCTACGAGCAGTACTTC.

V usage is TRBV20-1 and J usage is TRBJ2-7, with 7 bases lining up with TRBD1. The CDR3 is made up of 13 amino acids. The ends lost 5 bases at V and 6 bases at J; junction bases unmatched: 10. CDR1 and CDR2 from the germline V gene are DFQATT and SNEGSKA (reference sequence). Written as DNA, the CDR3 is TGCAGTGCTCGCCCAGACAGGGCATCCGAGCAGTACTTC. Translating gives CSARPDRASEQYF.

This clonotype came up a few times. The chain combines TRBV7-2 with TRBJ1-3, with D unresolved. This CDR3 is built from 14 residues. Trimming left V 1 base short and J 1 base short, with 5 bases between. Germline CDR1 is SGHTA and CDR2 is FQGNSA. CDR3 loop: CASSLEVSGNTIYF. The CDR3 DNA sequence: TGTGCCAGCAGCTTAGAAGTATCTGGAAACACCATATATTTT. The full variable domain, in which reference TRBV7-2 and TRBJ1-3 provide the parts outside the CDR3, is GAGVSQSPSNKVTEKGKDVELRCDPISGHTALYWYRQSLGQGLEFLIYFQGNSAPDKSGLPSDRFSAERTGGSVSTLTIQRTQQEDSAVYLCASSLEVSGNTIYFGEGSWLTVV.

This clonotype was picked up one time. The chain carries TRBV5-1 and TRBJ1-3; the D is unclear. Germline V gene lookup returns CDR1 SGHRS and CDR2 YFSETQ. There are 15 residues in the CDR3. The V end lost 1 base, the J end lost 0 bases, and 8 bases lay between the germline ends. CDR3 loop: CASSLNSASGNTIYF. DNA of the CDR3: TGCGCCAGCAGCTTGAATTCAGCCTCTGGAAACACCATATATTTT.

This clonotype was found many times. A junction end diverges from the germline sequence, so it may reflect a read error. The V call is TRBV12-3 or TRBV12-4, the J call TRBJ2-3; 8 bases line up with TRBD2. This CDR3 contains 15 residues. The CDR3: CASSLVAGSTDTQYF. CDR3 sequence (DNA): TGTGCCAGCAGCTTAGTAGCGGGGAGCACAGATACGCAGTATTTT.